The source of this T cell receptor beta chain is a study of CD8+CD57+ T cells in acquired aplastic anemia. Broader study findings: Almost 30 CD8+ CDR3 sequences occurred in both the patients and the controls.

For sequencing, patients were chosen who had shown expansion of CD8+CD57+ cells by flow cytometry. Researchers used genomic DNA as the template to profile TCR beta VDJ and CDR3. TCRdb fed the reads into MiXCR, producing one record per CDR3 protein. The sample includes under 500,000 distinct CDR3 sequences, less than 35% of them seen just once. The sample holds many counts of this clonotype. The antigen remains unidentified. Deletions cut 6 bases from V and 3 bases from J, with 12 bases between. Germline values: CDR1 MNHNS, CDR2 SASEGT. The CDR3 is made up of 13 amino acids. This receptor was identified in a human donor with aplastic anemia. The V gene is TRBV6-1, the J gene TRBJ2-7, with D hard to call. Sequencing was carried out using sorted CD4+, CD8+, or CD8+CD57+ T cells (not recorded which) from PBMCs. The CDR3 coding sequence is TGTGCCAGCAGGTCCGACCTAAACTACGAGCAGTACTTC. Protein: CASRSDLNYEQYF.